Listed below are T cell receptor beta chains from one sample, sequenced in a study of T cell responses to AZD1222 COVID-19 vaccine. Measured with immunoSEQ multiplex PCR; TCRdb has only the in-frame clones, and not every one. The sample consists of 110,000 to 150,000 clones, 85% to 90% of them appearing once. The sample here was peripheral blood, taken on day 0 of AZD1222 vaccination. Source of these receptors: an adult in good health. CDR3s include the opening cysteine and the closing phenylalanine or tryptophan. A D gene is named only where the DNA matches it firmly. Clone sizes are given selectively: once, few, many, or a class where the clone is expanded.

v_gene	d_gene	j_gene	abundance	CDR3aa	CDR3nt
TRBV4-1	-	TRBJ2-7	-	CASSPRTQAGPYEQYF	TGCGCCAGCAGCCCTAGAACGCAGGCAGGCCCCTACGAGCAGTACTTC
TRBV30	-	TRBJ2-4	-	CAWSQITGRKNIQYF	TGTGCCTGGAGTCAGATTACAGGGAGGAAAAACATTCAGTACTTC
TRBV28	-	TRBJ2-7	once	CASSSRRPISYEQYF	TGTGCCAGCAGTTCTAGGAGGCCTATATCCTACGAGCAGTACTTC
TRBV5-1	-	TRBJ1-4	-	CASSLPVGRNEKLFF	TGCGCCAGCAGCTTGCCAGTCGGGAGGAATGAAAAACTGTTTTTT
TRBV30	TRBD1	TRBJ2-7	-	CAWSPGTGGNEQYF	TGTGCCTGGAGTCCCGGGACAGGGGGCAACGAGCAGTACTTC
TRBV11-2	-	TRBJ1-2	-	CASSLDRSYGGNTF	TGTGCCAGCAGCTTAGATCGGAGTTACGGGGGCAACACCTTC
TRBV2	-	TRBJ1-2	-	CASRTAREAGYTF	TGTGCCAGCCGGACGGCCCGCGAGGCTGGCTACACCTTC
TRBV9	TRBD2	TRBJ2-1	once	CASSDTSDIYNEQFF	TGTGCCAGCAGCGATACTAGCGACATTTACAATGAGCAGTTCTTC
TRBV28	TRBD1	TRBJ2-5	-	CASSSLDRDDLETQYF	TGTGCCAGCAGTTCCCTCGACAGGGACGATTTGGAGACCCAGTACTTC
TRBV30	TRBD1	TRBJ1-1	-	CARGTGGTEAFF	TGTGCCCGTGGGACAGGGGGCACTGAAGCTTTCTTT
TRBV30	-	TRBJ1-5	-	CAWNHGGGNQPQHF	TGTGCCTGGAACCACGGGGGGGGCAATCAGCCCCAGCATTTT
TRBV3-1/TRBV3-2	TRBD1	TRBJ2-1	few	CASSQSRDRFYNEQFF	TGTGCCAGCAGCCAATCCCGGGACAGATTCTACAATGAGCAGTTCTTC
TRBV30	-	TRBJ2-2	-	CAWEPTGNTGELFF	TGTGCCTGGGAACCGACAGGGAACACCGGGGAGCTGTTTTTT
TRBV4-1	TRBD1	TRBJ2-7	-	CASSPARGPATYEQYF	TGCGCCAGCAGCCCAGCGAGGGGGCCGGCTACCTACGAGCAGTACTTC